Listed here are 17 T cell receptor beta chains from one sample, sequenced in a study of CD8+ T cells in alopecia areata. Extracted RNA was reverse transcribed into cDNA, the sequencing template. TCRdb keeps only in-frame clones here, not all; method: immunoSEQ multiplex PCR. The data hold about 150,000 clones, with 45% to 60% observed a single time. The sample consisted of CD4+ T cells sorted from blood. These receptors were taken from a human donor with alopecia areata.

The V gene is TRBV9, the J gene TRBJ2-7, with 9 bases identical to TRBD1. J gave up 6 bases and V 4 bases, and 14 bases lay outside the gene matches. Germline CDR1 reads SGDLS; CDR2 reads YYNGEE. This CDR3 spans 16 amino acids. The CDR3 DNA reads as TGTGCCAGCAGCCCAGATAGGACAGGGGCCCCGGGCGAGCAGTACTTC. Translated, it gives CASSPDRTGAPGEQYF.

The V gene is TRBV5-4, the J gene TRBJ2-1, with D perhaps TRBD2 (5 bases). There are 14 residues in the CDR3. The germline V gene has CDR1 SGHNT and CDR2 YYREEE (reference sequence). Trimming removed 0 bases from V and 6 bases from J, with 10 bases in between. Written as DNA, the CDR3 is TGTGCCAGCAGCTTGGAACTAGTATCCAATGAGCAGTTCTTC. Protein sequence: CASSLELVSNEQFF.

This clone was counted a few times. V is TRBV11-2 and J is TRBJ2-2; D is unresolved. From germline, CDR1 is SGHAT and CDR2 FQNNGV. V was cut by 7 bases and J by 0 bases, with 0 bases left in between. The CDR3 consists of 11 residues. The CDR3, as DNA: TGTGCCAGCACGAACACCGGGGAGCTGTTTTTT. Translated: CASTNTGELFF.

A few counts support this clone. The rearrangement uses TRBV14 and TRBJ2-3, with D unclear. CDR3 length: 13 amino acids. V lost 2 bases and J 4 bases, leaving 7 bases between the germline ends. Germline assignment: CDR1 SGHDN and CDR2 FVKESK. The CDR3 DNA follows: TGTGCCAGCAGCCAAATCGCCTCAGATACGCAGTATTTT. It translates to CASSQIASDTQYF.

V is TRBV7-3 and J is TRBJ2-1, with no clear D. Germline CDR1 is SGHTA and CDR2 is FQGTGA. The length of the CDR3 is 14 residues. V was trimmed by 1 base and J by 5 bases, leaving 9 bases between them. The CDR3 DNA is TGTGCCAGCAGCTTAATGTTTAGTGACAATGAGCAGTTCTTC. Encoded protein: CASSLMFSDNEQFF.

This chain joins TRBV6-6 and TRBJ2-7; D is possibly TRBD1 or TRBD2 (6 bases each). V lost 0 bases to trimming and J lost 2 bases, with 11 bases between them. The CDR3 is 15 amino acids. Germline V lookup: CDR1 MNHNY, CDR2 SVGAGI (reference sequence). The CDR3 loop is CASSYSKGGPYEQYF. For the CDR3, the DNA is TGTGCCAGCAGTTACTCGAAAGGGGGGCCCTACGAGCAGTACTTC.

This chain joins TRBV5-1 and TRBJ2-1, with 13 bases fitting TRBD2. The CDR3 extends over 18 amino acids. With V trimmed by 5 bases and J by 8 bases, 16 bases remained unmatched. Germline assignment: CDR1 SGHRS and CDR2 YFSETQ. The CDR3 loop reads CASSLGTSGRAVNDEQFF. CDR3 nucleotides: TGCGCCAGCAGTTTAGGAACTAGCGGGAGGGCCGTGAACGATGAGCAGTTCTTC.

The chain links TRBV9 to TRBJ2-5; possible D gene TRBD2, 6 bases. Germline V gene sequence: CDR1 SGDLS, CDR2 YYNGEE. V dropped 1 base and J dropped 3 bases, with 10 bases sitting between them. The CDR3 totals 14 residues. The CDR3 coding sequence is TGTGCCAGCAGCGTATTTGGACTAAAAGAGACCCAGTACTTC. It is translated as CASSVFGLKETQYF.

This clone was seen a few times. The chain joins TRBV5-6 to TRBJ2-7, with D possibly being TRBD1 or TRBD2 (5 bases each). The CDR3 totals 14 residues. V was cut by 0 bases and J by 6 bases, with 13 bases left in between. In germline, CDR1 is SGHDT, CDR2 YYEEEE. CDR3 DNA: TGTGCCAGCAGCTTGGCCTTCGGGGCCTCCGAGCAGTACTTC. It yields the protein CASSLAFGASEQYF. Complete variable domain (other parts from reference TRBV5-6 and TRBJ2-7): DAGVTQSPTHLIKTRGQQVTLRCSPKSGHDTVSWYQQALGQGPQFIFQYYEEEERQRGNFPDRFSGHQFPNYSSELNVNALLLGDSALYLCASSLAFGASEQYFGPGTRLTVT.

The chain combines TRBV9 with TRBJ2-7, with a tentative D call TRBD1 (5 bases). Germline V gene lookup returns CDR1 SGDLS and CDR2 YYNGEE. The CDR3 totals 13 residues. Trimming pared 3 bases from V and 3 bases from J, leaving 10 bases between. CDR3 in DNA: TGTGCCAGCAGCGAGGGGCAGCACTACGAGCAGTACTTC. The encoded protein is CASSEGQHYEQYF.

The J gene is TRBJ1-5, the V gene TRBV30; maybe TRBD1 (6 bases). Germline V gene sequence: CDR1 GTSNPN, CDR2 SVGIG (reference sequence). CDR3 length: 13 residues. Trimming pared 2 bases from V and 7 bases from J, leaving 12 bases between. The CDR3: CAWSPRGEQPQHF. CDR3 nucleotides: TGTGCCTGGAGTCCCAGGGGCGAACAGCCCCAGCATTTT.

The chain couples TRBV4-2 to TRBJ2-3; D not certain. This CDR3 has 13 residues. The V end lost 0 bases, the J end lost 5 bases, and 6 bases lay between the germline ends. CDR1 is LGHNA and CDR2 is YNFKEQ in the germline V gene. CDR3 DNA sequence: TGTGCCAGCAGCCAAGAGCTAGAAGATACGCAGTATTTT. This encodes CASSQELEDTQYF.

This clone was detected only a few times. The chain links TRBV29-1 to TRBJ1-2; D perhaps matches TRBD1 (5 bases). Trimming removed 4 bases from V and 7 bases from J, with 7 bases in between. CDR1 and CDR2 from the germline V gene are SQVTM and ANQGSEA. The CDR3 covers 10 residues. The CDR3 nucleotides read TGCAGCGTTGGGCAGGGTGGCTACACCTTC. This sequence encodes CSVGQGGYTF.

The J gene is TRBJ2-1, the V gene TRBV5-4; D might be TRBD2 (6 bases). Germline V gene lookup returns CDR1 SGHNT and CDR2 YYREEE (reference sequence). V lost 4 bases to trimming and J lost 1 base, with 18 bases between them. The length of the CDR3 is 17 residues. As DNA, the CDR3 is TGTGCCAGCAGCCCTCAAGCAGGACTACTTTCCTACAATGAGCAGTTCTTC. Its translation is CASSPQAGLLSYNEQFF.

The chain links TRBV29-1 to TRBJ2-2, with TRBD2 identical over 8 bases. Germline-derived CDR1 and CDR2 are SQVTM and ANQGSEA. J gave up 2 bases and V 6 bases, and 14 bases lay outside the gene matches. The CDR3 is made up of 17 amino acids. CDR3 residues: CSVLSGATFLNTGELFF. The CDR3 nucleotides read TGCAGCGTGCTTAGCGGGGCGACCTTTTTAAACACCGGGGAGCTGTTTTTT.

The V gene is TRBV7-2, the J gene TRBJ2-2, with D perhaps matching TRBD1 (5 bases). V was trimmed by 5 bases and J by 1 base, leaving 14 bases between them. Germline assignment: CDR1 SGHTA and CDR2 FQGNSA. This CDR3 has 16 residues. The CDR3 sequence: CASSLRQQRNTGELFF. The CDR3 bases are TGTGCCAGCAGCCTCAGACAGCAAAGGAACACCGGGGAGCTGTTTTTT. The full variable domain, its missing parts supplied by reference TRBV7-2 and TRBJ2-2, is GAGVSQSPSNKVTEKGKDVELRCDPISGHTALYWYRQSLGQGLEFLIYFQGNSAPDKSGLPSDRFSAERTGGSVSTLTIQRTQQEDSAVYLCASSLRQQRNTGELFFGEGSRLTVL.

The chain links TRBV30 to TRBJ1-5; D not resolved. Germline V CDR1 and CDR2: GTSNPN, SVGIG (reference sequence). This CDR3 is built from 13 residues. Trimming stripped 4 bases from V and 5 bases from J, with 12 bases between. The CDR3 DNA reads TGTGCCTGGACCGAGCAGCCCGATCAGCCCCAGCATTTT. Protein: CAWTEQPDQPQHF.